Below are 20 T cell receptor beta chains sequenced from a single sample in a study of T cells in Graves' hyperthyroidism and ophthalmopathy. TCR beta CDR3 region amplification was performed from RNA transcripts. Using the HTBI primer set, a first-round RT-PCR was run on the TCR CDR3. TCRdb recomputed calls from the multiplex PCR reads with MiXCR, one row per CDR3 protein. The sample consists of about 640,000 distinct CDR3 sequences, 45% of them appearing once. Sequencing used peripheral blood or thyroid tissue (not recorded which). Receptor source: an adult man with Graves' disease, either hyperthyroidism or ophthalmopathy (not recorded which).

With regard to this clonotype: This may come from a read error, since a much larger clone is one base off. The chain links TRBV10-3 to TRBJ1-1; no clear D gene. Germline CDR1 reads ENHRY; CDR2 reads SYGVKD. The CDR3 sequence is 14 residues long. Trimming took off 8 bases at V and 0 bases at J, with 13 bases between the two ends. The chain's CDR3 is CAISKGQVNTEAFF. Written as DNA, the CDR3 is TGTGCCATCTCTAAGGGTCAGGTGAACACTGAAGCTTTCTTT.

The chain carries TRBV20-1 and TRBJ1-1; maybe TRBD1 (5 bases). The CDR3 length is 16 residues. Per the germline V gene, CDR1 is DFQATT and CDR2 is SNEGSKA (reference sequence). Between the trimmed V and J ends, which lost 5 bases and 2 bases, there was a span of 21 bases. CDR3 region: CSASDSKRQTNTEAFF. The CDR3 bases are TGCAGTGCTTCCGACAGTAAAAGACAGACAAACACTGAAGCTTTCTTT.

The V and J genes are TRBV29-1 and TRBJ1-2; 7 bases map to TRBD1. Trimming took 6 bases from V and 5 from J; bases not matched to a gene: 3. CDR1 is SQVTM, CDR2 ANQGSEA, per germline. The CDR3 is made up of 11 amino acids. This CDR3 reads CSVIQGYGYTF. CDR3 coding DNA: TGCAGCGTGATACAGGGGTATGGCTACACCTTC.

This clonotype was observed many times. The chain combines TRBV20-1 with TRBJ1-1; a weak D match, TRBD1 (5 bases). Between the trimmed V and J ends, which lost 1 base and 5 bases, there was a span of 11 bases. The germline V gene encodes CDR1 DFQATT and CDR2 SNEGSKA (reference sequence). The CDR3 contains 13 residues. The CDR3 DNA follows: TGCAGTGCTAGAGGGGAGGGGTGGACTGAAGCTTTCTTT. Translating it yields CSARGEGWTEAFF.

This sequence joins TRBV14 and TRBJ1-1, with TRBD1 as a possible D gene (5 bases). V shed 1 base and J shed 4 bases, with 19 bases lying between them. CDR3 length equals 17 residues. Germline-derived CDR1 and CDR2 are SGHDN and FVKESK. The CDR3 protein is CASSQAMGPTRPTEAFF. CDR3 sequence (DNA): TGTGCCAGCAGCCAAGCTATGGGGCCGACGAGACCCACTGAAGCTTTCTTT.

As concerns this clonotype: A single base separates this from a much larger clone, so it may be a read error. The chain joins TRBV10-3 to TRBJ2-7, with TRBD1 matching 8 bases. Germline CDR1 ENHRY, CDR2 SYGVKD. The CDR3 spans 14 residues. CDR3 in DNA: TGTGCCATCAGTGAAGAACTACAGGGGGACGAGCAGTGCTTC. It codes for CAISEELQGDEQCF.

This clonotype occurred many times. The rearrangement links TRBV29-1 to TRBJ2-7; no reliable D call. V lost 3 bases and J lost 2, with 11 bases in between. Germline loops: CDR1 SQVTM, CDR2 ANQGSEA. The CDR3 sequence is 13 residues long. The CDR3 sequence: CSVEIKVTYEQYF. For the CDR3, the DNA is TGCAGCGTTGAGATCAAGGTGACCTACGAGCAGTACTTC.

The chain joins TRBV5-1 to TRBJ2-7, with 7 nucleotides matching TRBD1. The CDR3 has 14 residues. J lost 3 bases, V lost 4 bases, and 7 bases had no gene match. Germline values: CDR1 SGHRS, CDR2 YFSETQ. CDR3 region: CASSVETGIYEQYF. The CDR3 bases are TGCGCCAGCAGCGTCGAGACAGGGATCTACGAGCAGTACTTC.

The chain employs TRBV10-3 and TRBJ2-6; D possibly corresponds to TRBD2 (5 bases). Germline values: CDR1 ENHRY, CDR2 SYGVKD. The CDR3 has 14 residues. The V gene lost 11 bases and the J gene lost 2 bases, with 13 bases spanning the gap. The CDR3, as DNA: TGTGCCGTCGTGGACGGGGCTGGGGCCAACGTCCTGACTTTC. Translated, it gives CAVVDGAGANVLTF.

The chain carries TRBV15 and TRBJ2-5; 14 bases align to TRBD2. Germline V gene data show CDR1 as LNHNV and CDR2 as YYDKDF (reference sequence). The CDR3 is 16 amino acids. The trim removed 2 bases at V and 3 bases at J, leaving 2 bases unmatched. The CDR3 nucleotides read TGTGCCACCAGCAGAATGACTAGCGGGGGGGAAGAGACCCAGTACTTC. Translation: CATSRMTSGGEETQYF.

This chain joins TRBV29-1 and TRBJ1-2; maybe TRBD1 (6 bases). CDR1 and CDR2 (germline): SQVTM, ANQGSEA. This CDR3 has 15 amino acids. Trimming shortened V by 3 bases and J by 5 bases, and 19 bases separated the two germline ends. In nucleotides, the CDR3 is TGCAGCGTTGACGGGGGCGCAGGAAAGAAATATGGCTACACCTTC. Amino acids: CSVDGGAGKKYGYTF. The full variable domain, its missing parts supplied by reference TRBV29-1 and TRBJ1-2, is SAVISQKPSRDICQRGTSLTIQCQVDSQVTMMFWYRQQPGQSLTLIATANQGSEATYESGFVIDKFPISRPNLTFSTLTVSNMSPEDSSIYLCSVDGGAGKKYGYTFGSGTRLTVV.

This clonotype appeared a few times. The chain recombines TRBV7-9 with TRBJ1-2; TRBD1 agrees at 7 bases. Germline V CDR1 and CDR2: SEHNR, FQNEAQ (reference sequence). This CDR3 is 14 amino acids long. V was pared by 5 bases and J by 9 bases, with 12 bases of the junction left unmatched. CDR3 in amino acids: CASSATTGPGSYTF. The CDR3 DNA sequence: TGTGCCAGCAGCGCGACGACAGGGCCGGGGAGCTACACCTTC.

The V gene is TRBV29-1, the J gene TRBJ1-1; D is undetermined. CDR3 size: 14 residues. The germline gives CDR1 SQVTM, CDR2 ANQGSEA. Trimming left V 8 bases short and J 1 base short, with 17 bases between. CDR3 region: CSSLAAGQNTEAFF. CDR3 sequence (DNA): TGCAGCAGCCTAGCGGCAGGCCAGAACACTGAAGCTTTCTTT.

A few counts support this clonotype. This rearrangement joins TRBV27 to TRBJ1-2; possibly TRBD1 for D (5 bases). V was shortened by 3 bases and J by 4 bases, with 9 bases between the two germline ends. The germline gives CDR1 MNHEY, CDR2 SMNVEV (reference sequence). The CDR3 runs to 13 residues. The CDR3 reads CASSFRGAYGYTF. CDR3 nucleotide sequence: TGTGCCAGCAGTTTCCGGGGCGCCTATGGCTACACCTTC.

This clonotype has more than one count but fewer than ten. V is TRBV2 and J is TRBJ1-6; unclear D gene. Trimming left V 4 bases short and J 9 bases short, with 7 bases between. Germline-derived CDR1 and CDR2 are SNHLY and FYNNEI. CDR3 size: 12 residues. The CDR3 is CASSVRSSPLHF. The CDR3 DNA follows: TGTGCCAGCAGTGTGCGGTCTTCACCCCTCCACTTT.

There are many counts of this clonotype. This chain joins TRBV20-1 and TRBJ2-6, with 7 bases fitting TRBD2. There are 14 residues in the CDR3. Germline V gene data show CDR1 as DFQATT and CDR2 as SNEGSKA (reference sequence). With 2 bases clipped from V and 2 bases from J, the junction kept 0 bases outside the gene matches. CDR3 residues: CSARSGAGANVLTF. DNA for the CDR3: TGCAGTGCTAGAAGCGGGGCTGGGGCCAACGTCCTGACTTTC.

The chain links TRBV10-3 to TRBJ1-2; D remains unclear. The germline V and J ends were trimmed by 4 bases and 4 bases, with 16 bases remaining between them. Germline values: CDR1 ENHRY, CDR2 SYGVKD. The CDR3 consists of 15 residues. CDR3 nucleotide sequence: TGTGCCATCAGTGGAGGGAGACCATCAAGCTATGGCTACACCTTC. Its protein is CAISGGRPSSYGYTF.

There are a few counts of this clonotype. The chain recombines TRBV7-6 with TRBJ1-3, with D perhaps matching TRBD1 (5 bases). Germline assignment: CDR1 SGHVS and CDR2 FNYEAQ. The CDR3 spans 14 residues. Trimming removed 5 bases at V and 4 bases at J, with 12 bases between. In DNA, the CDR3 is TGTGCCAGCAGCCAGAGTACAGGAGGAAACACCATATATTTT. It codes for CASSQSTGGNTIYF.

This CDR3 is CSSLMGGDEQYF. The DNA of the CDR3 is TGCAGCAGTCTCATGGGAGGGGACGAGCAGTACTTC. The chain is built from TRBV29-1 and TRBJ2-7; TRBD2 agrees at 7 bases. J was trimmed by 5 bases and V by 8 bases; bases with no gene match: 9. This CDR3 has 12 residues. Germline V gene data show CDR1 as SQVTM and CDR2 as ANQGSEA.

This rearrangement joins TRBV28 to TRBJ1-2, with a weak D call TRBD1 (5 bases). The ends were cut back, 6 bases at V and 1 base at J, with 12 bases in the middle. CDR3 length: 14 residues. Per the germline V gene, CDR1 is MDHEN and CDR2 is SYDVKM. This CDR3 is CASSQGTFNYGYTF. CDR3 nucleotides: TGTGCCAGCAGCCAAGGGACGTTTAACTATGGCTACACCTTC.